The present T cell receptor (beta chain) was sequenced within a study of a mutant IDH1 vaccine in newly diagnosed glioma. Indicated time point: week 11, during vaccination. Each vaccine dose was 300 ug of mutant IDH1 20-mer peptide, with topical imiquimod. The repertoire was sequenced with immunoSEQ multiplex PCR; TCRdb's copy has only in-frame clones and lacks some. The data contain 50,000 to 75,000 clones, approximately 80% of them singletons. Trimming left V 0 bases short and J 0 bases short, with 8 bases between. Germline CDR1 SGHAT, CDR2 FQNNGV. The CDR3 length is 15 residues. As regards this clone: No antigen is known for it.

Sequenced material: PBMCs, taken from a glioma patient whose treatment included an IDH1 peptide vaccine. The TCR was taken from a man aged 45-65 years with glioma. V usage is TRBV11-2 and J usage is TRBJ1-1, with D unresolved. In nucleotides, the CDR3 is TGTGCCAGCAGCTTAGATTCGCAGATGAACACTGAAGCTTTCTTT. Translated: CASSLDSQMNTEAFF. The complete variable domain, with remaining parts taken from reference TRBV11-2 and TRBJ1-1, reads EAGVAQSPRYKIIEKRQSVAFWCNPISGHATLYWYQQILGQGPKLLIQFQNNGVVDDSQLPKDRFSAERLKGVDSTLKIQPAKLEDSAVYLCASSLDSQMNTEAFFGQGTRLTVV.